This T cell receptor (beta chain) is from a study of blood T cell repertoires in COVID-19. The wider study: The cDNA or gDNA used as material had been derived from T cells, B-cell-depleted T cells, or PBMCs.

V gave up 4 bases and J gave up 1 base, with 20 bases separating them. The CDR3 has 17 residues. From germline, CDR1 is SGHKS and CDR2 YYEKEE (reference sequence). Assay: immunoSEQ multiplex PCR; the TCRdb copy retains only in-frame clones and omits some. The sample contains around 80,000 clones, over 80% of which appear only once. The TCR originated in a human donor in a cohort sampled during active COVID-19. The material sequenced was peripheral blood. The chain uses TRBV5-5 and TRBJ1-1, with a tentative D call TRBD1 (5 bases). CDR3 region: CASSRYYGGNPNTEAFF. The CDR3 nucleotides are TGTGCCAGCAGCCGATATTACGGGGGTAACCCGAACACTGAAGCTTTCTTT.